These 9 T cell receptor beta chains were sequenced from one sample in a study of CD8 T cells in Susac syndrome. With random hexamers, reverse transcription was performed on roughly 0.45 to 1 ug of RNA. TCRdb reanalysed the immunoSEQ multiplex PCR reads using MiXCR and keeps one entry per CDR3 protein. The sample lists 150,000 to 200,000 distinct CDR3 sequences; approximately 94% were seen once. The sample consisted of CD4+ T cells from PBMCs. These receptor sequences come from a human donor with Susac syndrome.

The chain couples TRBV20-1 to TRBJ2-5, with 14 bases aligning to TRBD2. The germline CDR1 and CDR2 sequences are DFQATT and SNEGSKA (reference sequence). This CDR3 is built from 14 residues. With V trimmed by 6 bases and J by 5 bases, 5 bases remained unmatched. The CDR3 nucleotides read TGCAGTGCCATGACTAGCGGGGGGGTCGAGACCCAGTACTTC. The encoded protein is CSAMTSGGVETQYF.

The chain's CDR3 is CSVTRSPSSYEQYF. The CDR3 DNA reads TGCAGCGTTACTCGGAGCCCAAGCTCCTACGAGCAGTACTTC. V usage is TRBV29-1 and J usage is TRBJ2-7, with unresolved D. Trimming left V 5 bases short and J 0 bases short, with 14 bases between. Germline V CDR1 and CDR2: SQVTM, ANQGSEA. The CDR3 spans 14 residues.

V gene TRBV9 combines with J gene TRBJ2-6, with D hard to call. The CDR3 length is 15 residues. V was shortened by 4 bases and J by 0 bases, with 8 bases between the two germline ends. Germline V gene lookup returns CDR1 SGDLS and CDR2 YYNGEE. The chain's CDR3 is CASSPILSGANVLTF. DNA of the CDR3: TGTGCCAGCAGCCCGATCCTCTCTGGGGCCAACGTCCTGACTTTC.

The rearrangement joins TRBV30 to TRBJ2-1, with 9 bases fitting TRBD1. The CDR3 has 14 amino acids. CDR1 is GTSNPN, CDR2 SVGIG, per germline (reference sequence). Unmatched junction bases numbered 7, after V lost 3 bases and J lost 7 bases. CDR3 nucleotides: TGTGCCTGGAGATCGACAGGGGGTGGGAATGAGCAGTTCTTC. It encodes CAWRSTGGGNEQFF.

The chain combines TRBV27 with TRBJ2-2; the D is unclear. From germline, CDR1 is MNHEY and CDR2 SMNVEV (reference sequence). The CDR3 has 15 amino acids. V lost 3 bases, J lost 4 bases, and 12 bases lay in between. The chain's CDR3 is CASSLARFGTGELFF. In DNA form, the CDR3 reads TGTGCCAGCAGTTTGGCGAGATTCGGCACCGGGGAGCTGTTTTTT.

A few counts support this clonotype. The genes are TRBV19 and TRBJ1-2; TRBD1 agrees at 8 bases. CDR3 length equals 14 residues. Germline V CDR1 and CDR2: LNHDA, SQIVND (reference sequence). The junction had 7 bases not matched to a gene; V was cut back by 6 bases and J by 4 bases. CDR3 region: CASSQTGEGYGYTF. The CDR3 bases are TGTGCCAGTAGCCAGACAGGGGAGGGCTATGGCTACACCTTC.

The chain employs TRBV2 and TRBJ2-1; either TRBD1 or TRBD2 may fit D (6 bases each). The ends were cut back, 6 bases at V and 4 bases at J, with 10 bases in the middle. Germline assignment: CDR1 SNHLY and CDR2 FYNNEI. The CDR3 loop spans 13 amino acids. CDR3 amino acids: CASSGGYYNEQFF. In DNA form, the CDR3 reads TGTGCCAGCAGCGGGGGCTATTACAATGAGCAGTTCTTC.

The J gene is TRBJ1-6, the V gene TRBV14, with 10 bases that match TRBD1. V lost 4 bases, J lost 9 bases, and 3 bases stayed unmatched. The CDR3 length is 14 residues. The germline V gene encodes CDR1 SGHDN and CDR2 FVKESK. This CDR3 reads CASSPGQGRSPLHF. The CDR3 DNA sequence: TGTGCCAGCAGCCCGGGACAGGGGCGTTCACCCCTCCACTTT.

The rearrangement links TRBV5-1 to TRBJ2-1, with 11 bases aligning to TRBD2. The germline CDR1 and CDR2 sequences are SGHRS and YFSETQ. The CDR3 length is 13 residues. J lost 10 bases, V lost 5 bases, and 5 bases had no gene match. CDR3 nucleotide sequence: TGCGCCAGCAGGAGTAGCGGGGGGGCGGAGCAGTTCTTC. This gives the protein CASRSSGGAEQFF.